This T cell receptor beta chain stems from a study of OX40 agonist ivuxolimab in advanced cancers. Overall study results and limits: The work left the antigen specificity of expanded peripheral T cells undetermined.

CDR1 is SNHLY, CDR2 FYNNEI, per germline. The CDR3 is 13 residues long. Profiled with immunoSEQ multiplex PCR; TCRdb holds only in-frame clones, not every one. Counted here are 70,000 to 90,000 clones, about 92% occurring once; the ten biggest clones make up 0.35% to 0.45%. Blood was sampled at baseline, cycle 4 day 1, and cycle 7 day 1. To note about this clone: The antigen is undetermined. Germline and junction disagree at one end, which may indicate a read error.

The material was CD4+ or CD8+ T cells sorted from blood, obtained in a trial of the OX40 agonist ivuxolimab. This chain joins TRBV2 and TRBJ1-5, with D possibly being TRBD1 (5 bases). The sequence came from an adult with an advanced solid tumor such as melanoma, head and neck, liver or kidney cancer. CDR3 loop: CASREEDRWPQHF. The CDR3 DNA sequence: TGTGCCAGCAGAGAAGAAGACAGATGGCCCCAGCATTTT.